This TCR beta chain was sequenced during a study of CD8+CD57+ T cells in acquired aplastic anemia. Whole-study context: Recorded DNA amounts for sorted CD4+ and CD8+ cells had an average of 3.2 ug.

The use of genomic DNA as template underpinned the TCR beta VDJ and CDR3 profiling. TCRdb called the reads again in MiXCR, with one record for every CDR3 protein. Found here are 150,000 to 180,000 distinct CDR3 sequences, about 52% of them singletons; the top ten hold approximately 12%. Patients sequenced had flow cytometry evidence of CD8+CD57+ cell expansion. No therapy was given to patients before blood sampling. The length of the CDR3 is 15 residues. Germline assignment: CDR1 SQVTM and CDR2 ANQGSEA. Unmatched junction bases numbered 4, after V lost 3 bases and J lost 0 bases. This chain connects TRBV29-1 to TRBJ2-3; 9 bases fit TRBD1. The receptor's source is a human donor with aplastic anemia. The sequencing input was sorted CD4+, CD8+, or CD8+CD57+ T cells (not recorded which) from PBMCs. Written as DNA, the CDR3 is TGCAGCGTTGAGGTCGGACAGGGGAGCACAGATACGCAGTATTTT. Protein: CSVEVGQGSTDTQYF.